This T cell receptor (beta chain) emerged from a study of post-analysis software for immune sequencing data. Study in general: Secondary progressive, relapsing-remitting and progressive-relapsing multiple sclerosis were among the included disease courses. Study conclusions and caveats: The authors found that F measure strongly co-clustered same-batch samples. Those with multiple sclerosis, the patient group, showed significantly lower normalized Chao1 diversity than controls. Five or six TRBV segments, TRBV5-6, TRBV5-1 and TRBV20-1 among them, were found more frequent in patients than controls.

A word on this clonotype: What it recognizes is unknown.

cDNA libraries of TCR beta carried unique molecular identifiers. The source material, about 0.9 to 10 million T cells, gave rise to roughly 500,000 cDNA molecules. TCRdb redid the calling of the PCR reads with MiXCR, one entry per CDR3 protein. This sample carries under 900,000 distinct CDR3 sequences, around 50% of them seen once, and the ten largest clones take roughly 4.4%. The CDR3 loop spans 14 amino acids. The V and J ends lost 2 bases and 3 bases respectively, with 8 bases between them. CDR1 SGHAT and CDR2 FQNNGV come from the germline V gene. Sequencing was done on a sample of blood. The receptor's source is a girl aged 10-17 years with multiple sclerosis. J is TRBJ2-1 and V is TRBV11-2; D ambiguous. In nucleotides, the CDR3 is TGTGCCAGCAGCTTAACGATCGGCTACAATGAGCAGTTCTTC. As protein: CASSLTIGYNEQFF.